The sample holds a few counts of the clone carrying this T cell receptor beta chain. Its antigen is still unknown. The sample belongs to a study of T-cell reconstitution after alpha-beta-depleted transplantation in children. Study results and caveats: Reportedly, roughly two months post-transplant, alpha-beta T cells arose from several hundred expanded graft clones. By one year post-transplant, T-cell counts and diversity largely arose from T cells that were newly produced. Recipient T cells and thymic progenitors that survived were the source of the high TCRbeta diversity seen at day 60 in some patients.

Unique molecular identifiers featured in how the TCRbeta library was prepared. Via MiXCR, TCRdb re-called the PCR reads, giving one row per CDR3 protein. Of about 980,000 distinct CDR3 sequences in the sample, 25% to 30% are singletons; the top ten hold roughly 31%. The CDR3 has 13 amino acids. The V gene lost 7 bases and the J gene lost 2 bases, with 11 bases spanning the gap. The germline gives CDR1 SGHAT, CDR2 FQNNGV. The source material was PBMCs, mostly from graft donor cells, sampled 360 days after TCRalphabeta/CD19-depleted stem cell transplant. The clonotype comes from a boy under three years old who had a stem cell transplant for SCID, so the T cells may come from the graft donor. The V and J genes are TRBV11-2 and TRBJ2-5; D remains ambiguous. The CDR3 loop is CASKNYAQETQYF. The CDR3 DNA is TGTGCCAGCAAGAATTACGCACAAGAGACCCAGTACTTC.